This T cell receptor (beta chain) was documented in a study of blood T cell repertoires in COVID-19. Turning to the study itself: COVID-19 samples collected from the United States, Italy and Spain covered acute and convalescent phases. From T cells, B-cell-depleted T cells, or PBMCs came the material, which was cDNA or gDNA.

The authors' processing: It was from reference gene primer amplification that nucleated cell counts were estimated. The table came from immunoSEQ multiplex PCR; TCRdb's copy has only in-frame clones and leaves some out. V and J calls and clone size are given by that table; D and trimming were obtained from the DNA. This table has under 250,000 clones, about four fifths appearing once. This CDR3 is built from 16 residues. The germline V gene has CDR1 SGHRS and CDR2 YFSETQ. Trimming cost V 4 bases and J 2 bases; bases outside gene matches: 9. Sequencing input: PBMCs or T cells enriched from blood (not recorded which). The chain employs TRBV5-1 and TRBJ2-3; 8 nucleotides match TRBD2. The receptor comes from a woman between 45 and 60 years old who had been exposed to COVID-19. Here the CDR3 reads CASSGGLVTTTDTQYF. DNA of the CDR3: TGCGCCAGCAGCGGGGGACTAGTGACTACCACAGATACGCAGTATTTT.